This T cell receptor (beta chain) is drawn from a study of blood T cell repertoires in COVID-19. This clone was observed a few times. The CDR3 is made up of 15 amino acids. V was shortened by 4 bases and J by 5 bases, with 14 bases between the two germline ends. Looked up from germline, CDR1 is MGHRA and CDR2 is YSYEKL. The table came from immunoSEQ multiplex PCR; TCRdb's copy has only in-frame clones and leaves some out. The sample gives a few hundred thousand clones, about 89% of which show up once; around 7.8% is in the top ten. This receptor was obtained from a woman between 45 and 60 years old who had recovered from COVID-19. Source material: peripheral blood. The V call is TRBV4-1, the J call TRBJ1-4, with D unresolved. CDR3 DNA sequence: TGCGCCAGCAGCCGCCAGCCGGGAGGGAATGAAAAACTGTTTTTT. Amino acids: CASSRQPGGNEKLFF.